This T cell receptor beta chain was profiled in a study of beta chain features in type 1 diabetes. Study-wide results and caveats: Amplification by PCR could prefer shorter templates, with the same effect in patients and controls. Moderate but significant shortening of TCRB CDR3s was recorded in all four CD4+ subsets from Type 1 diabetes patients.

CDR1 and CDR2 from the germline V gene are SGHDT and YYEEEE. V was trimmed by 3 bases and J by 5 bases, leaving 11 bases between them. The CDR3 runs to 14 residues. Via CD45RO/CCR7/CD25/CD127/CD95/CD27, cells of the CD4+ naive, central memory, regulatory and stem cell-like memory subsets were sorted. Expressed TCRB transcripts got sequenced, as all isolated RNA was reverse transcribed. The data were produced by immunoSEQ multiplex PCR, yet TCRdb's version contains in-frame clones alone and is incomplete. Among around 170,000 clones listed, 7% to 9.5% were seen once. This clone was observed a handful of times. As yet, its antigen is unknown.

The clonotype originates from a woman aged 25 to 39 with type 1 diabetes. The sample was central memory CD4+ T cells from blood. The V and J genes are TRBV5-6 and TRBJ2-2; possible D gene TRBD2, 5 bases. The CDR3, as DNA: TGTGCCAGCAGCTCGGTGGGAGAGACCGGGGAGCTGTTTTTT. As protein: CASSSVGETGELFF.